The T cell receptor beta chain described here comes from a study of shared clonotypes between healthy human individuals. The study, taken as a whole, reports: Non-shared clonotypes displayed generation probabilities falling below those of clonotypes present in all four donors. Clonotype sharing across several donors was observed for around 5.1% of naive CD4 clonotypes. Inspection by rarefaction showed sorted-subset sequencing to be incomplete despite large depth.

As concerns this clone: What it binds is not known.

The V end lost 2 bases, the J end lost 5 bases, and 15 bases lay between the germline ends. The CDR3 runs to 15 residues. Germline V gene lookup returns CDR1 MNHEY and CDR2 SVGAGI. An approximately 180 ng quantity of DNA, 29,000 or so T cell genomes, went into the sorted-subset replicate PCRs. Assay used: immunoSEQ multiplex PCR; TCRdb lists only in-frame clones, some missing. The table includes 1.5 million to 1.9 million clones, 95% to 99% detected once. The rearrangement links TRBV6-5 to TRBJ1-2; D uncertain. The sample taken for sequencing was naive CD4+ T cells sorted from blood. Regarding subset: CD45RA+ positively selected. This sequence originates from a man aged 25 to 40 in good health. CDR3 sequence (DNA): TGTGCCAGCAGTTACATGCAGGTCGGGTTTTATGGCTACACCTTC. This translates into CASSYMQVGFYGYTF.